The entry that follows covers one T cell receptor (beta chain) sequence. A history of autoimmune disease or systemic immunosuppression excluded patients. These data come from a study of OX40 agonist ivuxolimab in advanced cancers. The overall study: In this trial design, patients received ivuxolimab intravenously at 0.01 to 10 mg/kg every 2 weeks. Participants could have had prior anti-PD-1, anti-PD-L1 or anti-CTLA-4 therapy, and 40% had some.

TCRdb's table, derived via immunoSEQ multiplex PCR, lists solely in-frame clones and lacks some. The table shows fewer than 35,000 clones, with about nine tenths occurring only once. In germline, CDR1 is MNHEY, CDR2 SMNVEV (reference sequence). This CDR3 region has 13 residues. Deletions cut 3 bases from V and 6 bases from J, with 11 bases between. The sequenced sample was CD4+ or CD8+ T cells sorted from blood, obtained in a trial of the OX40 agonist ivuxolimab. V usage is TRBV27 and J usage is TRBJ2-5; D perhaps matches TRBD1 (5 bases). The source of this sequence is an adult with an advanced solid tumor such as melanoma, head and neck, liver or kidney cancer. CDR3 sequence (DNA): TGTGCCAGCAGTTTGGGGCAGGATAAGACCCAGTACTTC. Translated, it gives CASSLGQDKTQYF.